Listed below are T cell receptor beta chains from one sample, sequenced in a study of CD8+CD57+ T cells in acquired aplastic anemia. From the reads, TCRdb called clonotypes with MiXCR, one entry per CDR3 protein. The repertoire consists of 200,000 or so distinct CDR3 sequences, with approximately 65% occurring once and the leading ten covering about 60%. The sample consisted of sorted CD4+, CD8+, or CD8+CD57+ T cells (not recorded which) from PBMCs. The receptors stem from a human donor with aplastic anemia. CDR3s include the opening cysteine and the closing phenylalanine or tryptophan.

V gene: TRBV5-6
J gene: TRBJ1-2
CDR3 protein: CASSSERTRERGYTF

V gene: TRBV25-1
J gene: TRBJ1-6
CDR3 protein: CASRGGGNSPLHF

V gene: TRBV5-6
J gene: TRBJ2-3
CDR3 protein: CASRGGTGVFGTDTQYF

V gene: TRBV13
J gene: TRBJ2-3
CDR3 protein: CASSPRAPETSGTSTDTQYF

V gene: TRBV5-6
J gene: TRBJ2-1
CDR3 protein: CASSLVTGDYNEQFF

V gene: TRBV9
J gene: TRBJ1-1
CDR3 protein: CASSADRGDTEAFF

V gene: TRBV20-1
J gene: TRBJ2-3
CDR3 protein: CSARPGGAGDTQYF

V gene: TRBV10-3
J gene: TRBJ2-7
CDR3 protein: CASSRDTTYEQYF

V gene: TRBV24-1
J gene: TRBJ1-2
CDR3 protein: CATSGQGSGYTF

V gene: TRBV29-1
J gene: TRBJ2-3
CDR3 protein: CSVNRMDSTDTQYF

V gene: TRBV2
J gene: TRBJ2-5
CDR3 protein: CASGRGQGETQYF

V gene: TRBV12-3/TRBV12-4
J gene: TRBJ1-2
CDR3 protein: CASSFGADYGYTF

V gene: TRBV10-2
J gene: TRBJ1-1
CDR3 protein: CASSEAGGETEAFF

V gene: TRBV14
J gene: TRBJ2-1
CDR3 protein: CASSQGTSSNEQFF

V gene: TRBV7-9
J gene: TRBJ2-2
CDR3 protein: CASSPPDWAGIGGLFF

V gene: TRBV24-1
J gene: TRBJ2-1
CDR3 protein: CATSDPSLAGGGDEQFF

V gene: TRBV9
J gene: TRBJ2-7
CDR3 protein: CASSVDSVPYEQYF

V gene: TRBV20-1
J gene: TRBJ2-3
CDR3 protein: CSARLRGPTDTQYF

V gene: TRBV20-1
J gene: TRBJ2-7
CDR3 protein: CSAAEPAYEQYF

V gene: TRBV15
J gene: TRBJ2-6
CDR3 protein: CATSTRDTRTGLPGWANVLTF

V gene: TRBV4-2
J gene: TRBJ1-5
CDR3 protein: CASSMTGRLNQPQHF

V gene: TRBV5-1
J gene: TRBJ2-7
CDR3 protein: CASSLAPSGGLYEQYF

V gene: TRBV15
J gene: TRBJ1-5
CDR3 protein: CATSRDRGSAAPQHF

V gene: TRBV19
J gene: TRBJ2-1
CDR3 protein: CASSIPRGNSYNEQFF

V gene: TRBV20-1
J gene: TRBJ2-7
CDR3 protein: CSAPPTGTYEQYF

V gene: TRBV9
J gene: TRBJ2-3
CDR3 protein: CASSVDVGGTGVFGTDTQYF

V gene: TRBV2
J gene: TRBJ1-4
CDR3 protein: CASTFGRGAQKLFF

V gene: TRBV15
J gene: TRBJ1-1
CDR3 protein: CATSSVSGTENTEAFF

V gene: TRBV10-3
J gene: TRBJ2-7
CDR3 protein: CAIRLAGSSYEQYF